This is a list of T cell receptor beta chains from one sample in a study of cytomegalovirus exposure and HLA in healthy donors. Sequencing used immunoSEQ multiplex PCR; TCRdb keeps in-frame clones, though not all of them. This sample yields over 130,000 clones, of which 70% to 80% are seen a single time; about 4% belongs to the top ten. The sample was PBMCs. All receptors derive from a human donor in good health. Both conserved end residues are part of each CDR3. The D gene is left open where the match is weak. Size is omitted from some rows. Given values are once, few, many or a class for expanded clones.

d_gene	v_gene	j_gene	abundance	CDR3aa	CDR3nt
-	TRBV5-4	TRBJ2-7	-	CASSFFGGPYEQYF	TGTGCCAGCAGCTTTTTCGGGGGACCCTACGAGCAGTACTTC
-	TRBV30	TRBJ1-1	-	CAWSPGGQASTEAFF	TGTGCCTGGAGCCCGGGGGGGCAGGCGTCCACTGAAGCTTTCTTT
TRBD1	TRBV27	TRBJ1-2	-	CASRPFALGTGGYGYTF	TGTGCCAGCAGACCATTCGCTCTTGGGACAGGCGGCTATGGCTACACCTTC
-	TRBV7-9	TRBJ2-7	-	CASSSVWSYEQYF	TGTGCCAGCAGCTCGGTGTGGAGCTACGAGCAGTACTTC
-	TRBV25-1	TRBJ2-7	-	CASSEWASEQYF	TGTGCCAGCAGTGAATGGGCTTCCGAGCAGTACTTC
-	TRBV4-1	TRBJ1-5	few	CASSQGRGSNQPQHF	TGCGCCAGCAGCCAAGGCAGGGGTAGCAATCAGCCCCAGCATTTT
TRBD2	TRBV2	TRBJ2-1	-	CASSEASGLDMGGQFF	TGTGCCAGCAGTGAAGCGTCGGGACTAGACATGGGTGGGCAGTTCTTC
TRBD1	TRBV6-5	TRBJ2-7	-	CATRDRVEEQYF	TGTGCCACCCGGGACAGGGTGGAAGAGCAGTACTTC
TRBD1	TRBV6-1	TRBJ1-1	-	CASRRQGDFTEAFF	TGTGCCAGCAGACGACAGGGAGACTTCACTGAAGCTTTCTTT
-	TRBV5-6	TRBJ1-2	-	CASTIAADYGYTF	TGTGCCAGCACCATAGCGGCGGACTATGGCTACACCTTC
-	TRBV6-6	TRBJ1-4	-	CASSYDRGGEKLFF	TGTGCCAGCAGTTATGATCGCGGGGGCGAAAAACTGTTTTTT
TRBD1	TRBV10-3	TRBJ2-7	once	CAISAGQGAPYEQYF	TGTGCCATCAGTGCGGGACAGGGGGCTCCCTACGAGCAGTACTTC
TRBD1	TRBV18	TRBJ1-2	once	CASSPGQDSIYTF	TGTGCCAGCTCTCCGGGACAGGATTCTATCTACACCTTC
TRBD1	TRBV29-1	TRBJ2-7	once	CSVLRQGHSYEQYF	TGCAGCGTTCTAAGACAGGGGCACTCCTACGAGCAGTACTTC
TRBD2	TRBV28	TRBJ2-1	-	CASSPTGLAYNEQFF	TGTGCCAGCAGTCCGACGGGACTAGCCTACAATGAGCAGTTCTTC
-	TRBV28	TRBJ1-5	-	CASTLLRESNQPQHF	TGTGCCAGCACACTTCTGCGAGAGAGCAATCAGCCCCAGCATTTT
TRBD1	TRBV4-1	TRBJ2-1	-	CASSSPGQKRPNEQFF	TGCGCCAGCAGCTCACCGGGACAGAAACGCCCGAATGAGCAGTTCTTC
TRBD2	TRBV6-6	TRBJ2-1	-	CASSHTQTSSYNEQFF	TGTGCCAGCAGTCATACTCAGACTAGCAGCTACAATGAGCAGTTCTTC
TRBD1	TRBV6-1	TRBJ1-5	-	CASGTEVFDQPQHF	TGTGCCAGCGGGACAGAGGTGTTCGATCAGCCCCAGCATTTT
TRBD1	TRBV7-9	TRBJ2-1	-	CASSDGRDRGYNEQFF	TGTGCCAGCAGCGATGGCCGGGACAGGGGATACAATGAGCAGTTCTTC
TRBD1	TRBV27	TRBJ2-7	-	CASSSGTGDYEQYF	TGTGCCAGCAGTTCTGGGACAGGGGACTACGAGCAGTACTTC
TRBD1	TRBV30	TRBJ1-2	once	CAWSVPRTGGLYGYTF	TGTGCCTGGAGTGTACCCCGGACAGGGGGTCTGTATGGCTACACCTTC
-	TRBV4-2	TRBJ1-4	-	CASSQVSGVVANEKLFF	TGTGCCAGCAGCCAAGTTTCGGGGGTTGTTGCTAATGAAAAACTGTTTTTT
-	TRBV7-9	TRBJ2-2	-	CASSLTPTNTGELFF	TGTGCCAGCAGCTTAACCCCTACGAACACCGGGGAGCTGTTTTTT
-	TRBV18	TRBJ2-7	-	CASSLWGRGANSYEQYF	TGTGCCAGCTCACTATGGGGCCGGGGGGCTAACTCCTACGAGCAGTACTTC
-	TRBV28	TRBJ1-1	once	CASSLPEEANTEAFF	TGTGCCAGCAGTTTACCAGAGGAAGCAAACACTGAAGCTTTCTTT